This TCR beta chain was identified during a study of T cell changes during pregnancy in multiple sclerosis. The germline V and J ends were trimmed by 8 bases and 0 bases, with 7 bases remaining between them. The CDR3 runs to 12 residues. Germline V gene data show CDR1 as ENHRY and CDR2 as SYGVKD. TCRdb's table, derived via immunoSEQ multiplex PCR, lists solely in-frame clones and lacks some. The sample has tens of thousands of clones; roughly 86% are singletons. This rearrangement joins TRBV10-3 to TRBJ1-1, with D perhaps matching TRBD1 (5 bases). The clonotype was recovered from a female donor with multiple sclerosis, enrolled in a pregnancy study. This sample comprised peripheral blood, obtained in the first trimester of pregnancy. CDR3 coding DNA: TGTGCCATCCAGGGTGTGAACACTGAAGCTTTCTTT. Encoded protein: CAIQGVNTEAFF.